The 22 T cell receptor beta chains below were found in one sample sequenced in a study of CD8+CD57+ T cells in acquired aplastic anemia. According to the study, genomic DNA was the template for TCR beta VDJ and CDR3 profiling. A single record per CDR3 protein comes from TCRdb applying MiXCR to the reads. The profile shows about 160,000 distinct CDR3 sequences, roughly 43% of them singletons. An expansion of CD8+CD57+ cells by flow cytometry had been shown in patients chosen for sequencing. Sequenced sample: sorted CD4+, CD8+, or CD8+CD57+ T cells (not recorded which) from PBMCs. Source of these receptors: a human donor with aplastic anemia.

This clonotype has at least ten counts. This sequence joins TRBV12-3 or TRBV12-4 and TRBJ2-2, with 9 bases lining up with TRBD1. The CDR3 extends over 17 amino acids. V lost 2 bases and J lost 2; bases outside the gene matches: 6. CDR3 residues: CASSLKPGQGNTGELFF. The CDR3 DNA reads TGTGCCAGCAGTTTAAAACCGGGACAGGGTAACACCGGGGAGCTGTTTTTT.

This rearrangement joins TRBV9 to TRBJ2-1; no clear D. The CDR3 runs to 13 residues. From germline, CDR1 is SGDLS and CDR2 YYNGEE. The germline V and J ends were trimmed by 0 bases and 4 bases, with 5 bases remaining between them. In DNA form, the CDR3 reads TGTGCCAGCAGCGTAGCGGAATACAATGAGCAGTTCTTC. It is translated as CASSVAEYNEQFF. The whole variable domain, filled in from reference TRBV9 and TRBJ2-1, reads DSGVTQTPKHLITATGQRVTLRCSPRSGDLSVYWYQQSLDQGLQFLIQYYNGEERAKGNILERFSAQQFPDLHSELNLSSLELGDSALYFCASSVAEYNEQFFGPGTRLTVL.

Of note for this clonotype: This sequence may be a read error, since a much larger clone differs from it by one base. A read error is likely, as this CDR3 ends without the conserved phenylalanine or tryptophan. The chain couples TRBV9 to TRBJ2-1; D is perhaps TRBD2 (6 bases). V lost 3 bases, J lost 9 bases, and 16 bases lay in between. The CDR3 is made up of 14 amino acids. Germline-derived CDR1 and CDR2 are SGDLS and YYNGEE. The CDR3 bases are TGTGCCAGCAGCGGTGGGCCGGCCGGGGGTGAGCAGTTCTCC. Amino acid sequence: CASSGGPAGGEQFS.

The chain has TRBV20-1 and TRBJ2-7, with D uncertain. From germline, CDR1 is DFQATT and CDR2 SNEGSKA (reference sequence). CDR3 length: 11 residues. The V gene lost 7 bases and the J gene lost 5 bases, with 12 bases spanning the gap. The CDR3 region is CSVSPENEQYF. DNA for the CDR3: TGCAGTGTTAGTCCGGAGAACGAGCAGTACTTC.

The chain recombines TRBV19 with TRBJ2-2; D call uncertain. Trimming removed 6 bases from V and 2 bases from J, with 13 bases in between. The CDR3 sequence is 15 residues long. Germline CDR1 reads LNHDA; CDR2 reads SQIVND (reference sequence). CDR3 loop: CASRRAGSNTGELFF. CDR3 DNA: TGTGCCAGTAGAAGGGCAGGATCTAACACCGGGGAGCTGTTTTTT.

CDR3 bases: TGTGCCAGTAACCCTAGCGGGGGCACAGATACGCAGTATTTT. Translating gives CASNPSGGTDTQYF. The gene calls are TRBV19 and TRBJ2-3; 9 bases align to TRBD2. From germline, CDR1 is LNHDA and CDR2 SQIVND (reference sequence). The length of the CDR3 is 14 residues. J lost 1 base, V lost 7 bases, and 3 bases had no gene match. Full variable domain (missing parts from reference TRBV19 and TRBJ2-3): DGGITQSPKYLFRKEGQNVTLSCEQNLNHDAMYWYRQDPGQGLRLIYYSQIVNDFQKGDIAEGYSVSREKKESFPLTVTSAQKNPTAFYLCASNPSGGTDTQYFGPGTRLTVL.

This chain links TRBV3-1 with TRBJ2-2; 7 bases fit TRBD2. Germline values: CDR1 LGHDT, CDR2 YNNKEL (reference sequence). The V segment lost 3 bases and the J segment 0 bases; nucleotides outside the gene matches: 1. This CDR3 is 15 amino acids long. The CDR3 loop reads CASSHLAANTGELFF. In DNA form, the CDR3 reads TGTGCCAGCAGCCACCTAGCGGCGAACACCGGGGAGCTGTTTTTT.

Regarding this clonotype: A read error may be the cause here, since a much bigger clone is one base away. The chain is built from TRBV12-3 or TRBV12-4 and TRBJ2-7; 11 nucleotides align to TRBD2. CDR3 length equals 15 residues. Trimming removed 9 bases from V and 9 bases from J; junction bases left unmatched: 16. The CDR3 loop is CASTRTSGSGGGQYF. DNA for the CDR3: TGTGCCAGTACACGCACTAGCGGGAGTGGGGGCGGGCAGTACTTC.

The chain carries TRBV7-2 and TRBJ1-1, with D unclear. Trimming stripped 3 bases from V and 6 bases from J, with 2 bases between. Germline V gene sequence: CDR1 SGHTA, CDR2 FQGNSA. The CDR3 has 10 amino acids. The CDR3 region has the DNA TGTGCCAGCAGCTTTGCTGAAGCTTTCTTT. Encoded protein: CASSFAEAFF.

This clonotype was seen ten or more times. J is TRBJ1-1 and V is TRBV6-1; TRBD1 matches 7 bases. The CDR3 is made up of 12 amino acids. V lost 7 bases to trimming and J lost 12 bases; unmatched junction nucleotides: 11. Germline CDR1 MNHNS, CDR2 SASEGT. CDR3 coding DNA: TGTGCCAGCACCCCCCCGGACAGGAGATCTTTCTTT. Its translation: CASTPPDRRSFF.

This clonotype turned up a few times. This chain connects TRBV6-1 to TRBJ2-1, with D perhaps matching TRBD1 or TRBD2 (5 bases each). V lost 4 bases to trimming and J lost 0 bases, with 13 bases between them. CDR3 length equals 16 residues. Germline-derived CDR1 and CDR2 are MNHNS and SASEGT. Here the CDR3 reads CASSGGMRNSYNEQFF. DNA of the CDR3: TGTGCCAGCAGTGGGGGGATGAGGAACTCCTACAATGAGCAGTTCTTC.

There are many counts of this clonotype. The chain couples TRBV7-9 to TRBJ2-7, with 8 bases identical to TRBD1. J gave up 2 bases and V 4 bases, and 4 bases lay outside the gene matches. Germline V lookup: CDR1 SEHNR, CDR2 FQNEAQ (reference sequence). The CDR3 contains 14 residues. This CDR3 reads CASSWDRQPYEQYF. The CDR3 DNA sequence: TGTGCCAGCAGCTGGGACAGGCAACCCTACGAGCAGTACTTC. The full variable domain, completed using reference TRBV7-9 and TRBJ2-7, is DTGVSQNPRHKITKRGQNVTFRCDPISEHNRLYWYRQTLGQGPEFLTYFQNEAQLEKSRLLSDRFSAERPKGSFSTLEIQRTEQGDSAMYLCASSWDRQPYEQYFGPGTRLTVT.

The rearrangement joins TRBV10-1 to TRBJ1-1, with TRBD1 matching 7 bases. Trimming at V came to 4 bases and at J to 7 bases, leaving 12 bases not matched to a gene. Germline loops: CDR1 WNHNN, CDR2 SYGVQD (reference sequence). CDR3 length: 15 residues. In nucleotides, the CDR3 is TGCGCCAGCAGTGGGACAGGCCGCCACCACGGTGAAGCTTTCTTT. Translated, it gives CASSGTGRHHGEAFF.

There are many counts of this clonotype. The chain combines TRBV9 with TRBJ2-7; 7 positions match TRBD1. Germline CDR1 is SGDLS and CDR2 is YYNGEE. CDR3 length: 15 amino acids. The V and J ends lost 0 bases and 12 bases, in that order; junction bases with no gene match: 15. The CDR3: CASSVASEGGTSRYF. The CDR3 bases are TGTGCCAGCAGCGTAGCTTCGGAAGGGGGCACCTCAAGGTACTTC.

The sample holds one count of this clonotype. This chain links TRBV5-1 with TRBJ1-2, with 8 bases identical to TRBD1. The CDR3 has 16 residues. Germline trimming cut 3 bases from V and 5 bases from J; bases unmatched to any gene: 12. Germline loops: CDR1 SGHRS, CDR2 YFSETQ. The CDR3 protein is CASSSEGQARQYGYTF. The CDR3 DNA sequence: TGCGCCAGCAGCTCGGAGGGACAGGCGAGACAATATGGCTACACCTTC.

About this clonotype itself: One end of the junction does not line up with germline, which may come from a read error. The CDR3 spells CVSNVAGGLGYEQYF. CDR3 sequence (DNA): TGTGTCAGCAACGTAGCGGGAGGTTTAGGGTACGAGCAGTACTTC. The rearrangement joins TRBV7-2 to TRBJ2-7; TRBD2 matches 10 bases. CDR3 length equals 15 residues. Germline V CDR1 and CDR2: SGHTA, FQGNSA.

This chain links TRBV5-6 with TRBJ1-2, with 7 bases identical to TRBD1. This CDR3 has 13 amino acids. CDR1 SGHDT and CDR2 YYEEEE come from the germline V gene. The V gene end was trimmed by 5 bases and the J gene end by 7 bases; junction bases not matched to a gene: 8. CDR3 in amino acids: CASRRNRGAGYTF. CDR3 nucleotides: TGTGCCAGCAGACGAAACAGGGGAGCTGGCTACACCTTC.

About this clonotype itself: A much larger clone differs from this one at a single base, so this may be a read error. Since no conserved phenylalanine or tryptophan closes the CDR3, a read error is the likely cause. The chain couples TRBV20-1 to TRBJ1-1; 9 positions match TRBD1. The CDR3 has 12 residues. Germline V lookup: CDR1 DFQATT, CDR2 SNEGSKA (reference sequence). Trimming removed 0 bases from V and 11 bases from J; junction bases left unmatched: 4. In nucleotides, the CDR3 is TGCAGTGCTAGAGAGGACAGGGGCCTCGCTTTCCTT. This gives the protein CSAREDRGLAFL.

About this clonotype: A read error may be the cause here, since a much bigger clone is one base away. V gene TRBV5-1 combines with J gene TRBJ1-1, with a weak D call TRBD1 (5 bases). Deletions cut 4 bases from V and 4 bases from J, with 17 bases between. CDR3 length: 15 amino acids. The germline V gene encodes CDR1 SGHRS and CDR2 YFSETQ. The CDR3 DNA is TGCGCCAGCAGCACGGGGGACGTAGGTGGCACTGAAGCTTTCTTT. The encoded protein is CASSTGDVGGTEAFF.

The chain is built from TRBV5-5 and TRBJ2-7; D is unresolved. V lost 1 base and J lost 3, with 8 bases in between. The CDR3 totals 13 residues. Looked up from germline, CDR1 is SGHKS and CDR2 is YYEKEE (reference sequence). Here the CDR3 DNA reads TGTGCCAGCAGCTTGTTGGGTGACTACGAGCAGTACTTC. Amino acid sequence: CASSLLGDYEQYF.

The V and J genes are TRBV2 and TRBJ1-6; 10 bases align to TRBD1. The CDR3 totals 16 residues. Germline loops: CDR1 SNHLY, CDR2 FYNNEI. After removal of 7 bases from V and 2 bases from J, the junction contained 5 bases not matched to a gene. The CDR3 region has the DNA TGTGCCAGCAAAGACAGGGGGCTGACCTATAATTCACCCCTCCACTTT. Its translation: CASKDRGLTYNSPLHF.

This clonotype was recorded many times. The chain is built from TRBV5-1 and TRBJ2-7; D ambiguous. V gave up 1 base and J gave up 7 bases, with 12 bases separating them. This CDR3 region has 13 residues. Germline V gene data show CDR1 as SGHRS and CDR2 as YFSETQ. CDR3: CASSLTVMREQYF. Written as DNA, the CDR3 is TGCGCCAGCAGCTTGACGGTCATGCGAGAGCAGTACTTC.